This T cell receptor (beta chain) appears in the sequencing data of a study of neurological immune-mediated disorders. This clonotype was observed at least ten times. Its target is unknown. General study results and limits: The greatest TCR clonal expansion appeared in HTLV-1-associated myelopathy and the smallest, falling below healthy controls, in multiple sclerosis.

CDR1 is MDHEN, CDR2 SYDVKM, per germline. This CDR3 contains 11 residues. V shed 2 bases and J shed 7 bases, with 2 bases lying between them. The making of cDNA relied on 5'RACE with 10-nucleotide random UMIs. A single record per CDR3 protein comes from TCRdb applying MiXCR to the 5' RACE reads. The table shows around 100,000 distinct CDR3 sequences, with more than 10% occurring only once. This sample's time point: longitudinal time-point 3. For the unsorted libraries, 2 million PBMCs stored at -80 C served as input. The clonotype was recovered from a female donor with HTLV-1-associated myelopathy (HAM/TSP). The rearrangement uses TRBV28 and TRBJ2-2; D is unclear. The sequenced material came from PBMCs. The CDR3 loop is CASSLHGELFF. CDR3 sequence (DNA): TGTGCCAGCAGTTTACACGGGGAGCTGTTTTTT.